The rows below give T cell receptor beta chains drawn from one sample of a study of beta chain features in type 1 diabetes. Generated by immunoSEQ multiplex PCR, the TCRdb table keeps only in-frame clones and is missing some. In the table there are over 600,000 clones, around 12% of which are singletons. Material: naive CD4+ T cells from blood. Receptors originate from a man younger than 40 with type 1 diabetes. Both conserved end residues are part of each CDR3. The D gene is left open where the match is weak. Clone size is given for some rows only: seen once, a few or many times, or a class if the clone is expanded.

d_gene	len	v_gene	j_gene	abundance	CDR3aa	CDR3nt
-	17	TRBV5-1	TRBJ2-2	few	CASSWDSGAHSTGELFF	TGCGCCAGCAGCTGGGACAGCGGGGCGCATAGCACCGGGGAGCTGTTTTTT
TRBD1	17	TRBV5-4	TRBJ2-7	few	CASSRGGQGVISYEQYF	TGTGCCAGCAGCCGCGGAGGACAGGGGGTGATCTCCTACGAGCAGTACTTC
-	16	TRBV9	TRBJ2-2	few	CASSPRGDSNTGELFF	TGTGCCAGCAGCCCCCGAGGTGATTCGAACACCGGGGAGCTGTTTTTT
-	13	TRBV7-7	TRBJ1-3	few	CASSLQQGNTIYF	TGTGCTAGCAGCTTGCAACAGGGAAACACCATATATTTT
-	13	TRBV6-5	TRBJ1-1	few	CASKGPSKGEAFF	TGTGCCAGTAAGGGACCTTCCAAAGGGGAAGCTTTCTTT
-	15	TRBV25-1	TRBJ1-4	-	CASEATDRIFGKLFF	TGTGCCAGTGAAGCCACCGACAGGATTTTCGGAAAACTGTTTTTT
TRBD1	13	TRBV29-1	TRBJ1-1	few	CSVDVAGGTEAFF	TGCAGCGTTGACGTTGCAGGGGGCACTGAAGCTTTCTTT
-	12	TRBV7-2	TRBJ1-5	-	CASSLGGQPQHF	TGTGCCAGCAGCTTAGGGGGCCAGCCCCAGCATTTT
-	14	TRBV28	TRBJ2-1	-	CASRPAGFYNEQFF	TGTGCCAGCAGGCCCGCGGGATTCTACAATGAGCAGTTCTTC
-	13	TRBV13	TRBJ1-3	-	CASSLTSGNTIYF	TGTGCCAGCAGCTTAACCTCTGGAAACACCATATATTTT